These 24 T cell receptor beta chains came from one sample sequenced in a study of T cell clones after liver transplantation. Sequencing was performed with immunoSEQ multiplex PCR; in TCRdb, only in-frame clones are kept and a portion is missing. In the table there are tens of thousands of clones, about nine tenths of which are singletons. The input for sequencing was CD4+ T cells from blood, taken before liver transplant. These receptors all stem from a human donor who received a liver transplant.

The chain uses TRBV5-5 and TRBJ1-1, with 9 positions matching TRBD1. Germline V gives CDR1 SGHKS, CDR2 YYEKEE (reference sequence). The ends lost 4 bases at V and 5 bases at J; junction bases unmatched: 6. This CDR3 contains 14 residues. The CDR3 here is CASSMGQGRTEAFF. DNA of the CDR3: TGTGCCAGCAGCATGGGACAGGGAAGGACTGAAGCTTTCTTT.

The genes are TRBV19 and TRBJ1-5, with D perhaps TRBD1 (6 bases). Between the trimmed V and J ends, which lost 4 bases and 0 bases, there was a span of 10 bases. Germline V CDR1 and CDR2: LNHDA, SQIVND (reference sequence). The CDR3 totals 15 residues. CDR3 region: CASSTTGGSNQPQHF. The CDR3 DNA reads TGTGCCAGTAGTACGACAGGTGGTAGCAATCAGCCCCAGCATTTT.

The V call is TRBV25-1, the J call TRBJ2-7; tentative D call: TRBD2 (5 bases). The CDR3 totals 16 residues. Germline CDR1 is MGHDK and CDR2 is SYGVNS. Trimming took off 3 bases at V and 3 bases at J, with 18 bases between the two ends. The CDR3 sequence: CASSDELVRPVYEQYF. As DNA, the CDR3 is TGTGCCAGCAGTGATGAACTAGTTCGGCCGGTCTACGAGCAGTACTTC.

The chain joins TRBV4-3 to TRBJ2-1; D might be TRBD1 (5 bases). This CDR3 has 14 residues. V dropped 1 base and J dropped 7 bases, with 11 bases sitting between them. From germline, CDR1 is LGHNA and CDR2 YSLEER. CDR3 sequence: CASSQGDRGNEQFF. The DNA of the CDR3 is TGCGCCAGCAGCCAAGGCGATAGGGGAAATGAGCAGTTCTTC.

The chain recombines TRBV19 with TRBJ1-4, with a tentative D call TRBD1 (5 bases). Per germline, CDR1 LNHDA and CDR2 SQIVND (reference sequence). V gave up 9 bases and J gave up 3 bases, with 14 bases separating them. This CDR3 has 14 residues. The CDR3 DNA sequence: TGTGCCAGCACGCGGGGGGGACCTAATGAAAAACTGTTTTTT. Translated: CASTRGGPNEKLFF. Drawing the rest from reference TRBV19 and TRBJ1-4, the complete variable domain is DGGITQSPKYLFRKEGQNVTLSCEQNLNHDAMYWYRQDPGQGLRLIYYSQIVNDFQKGDIAEGYSVSREKKESFPLTVTSAQKNPTAFYLCASTRGGPNEKLFFGSGTQLSVL.

The chain recombines TRBV7-2 with TRBJ2-7; TRBD2 aligns across 9 bases. J lost 6 bases, V lost 1 base, and 7 bases had no gene match. This CDR3 comprises 15 residues. The V gene's germline CDR1 is SGHTA and CDR2 FQGNSA. CDR3 amino acids: CASSLGGGRAPEQYF. CDR3 nucleotides: TGTGCCAGCAGCTTAGGGGGCGGGAGGGCCCCCGAGCAGTACTTC.

The chain couples TRBV19 to TRBJ2-1, with D hard to call. The V end was cut by 5 bases, the J end by 3 bases, with 17 bases between. Germline V gene lookup returns CDR1 LNHDA and CDR2 SQIVND (reference sequence). The CDR3 has 16 residues. This chain's CDR3 is CASSSRTDTFYNEQFF. CDR3 DNA sequence: TGTGCCAGTAGTTCGCGGACCGACACCTTCTACAATGAGCAGTTCTTC. Looking up the rest from reference TRBV19 and TRBJ2-1 gives the full variable domain: DGGITQSPKYLFRKEGQNVTLSCEQNLNHDAMYWYRQDPGQGLRLIYYSQIVNDFQKGDIAEGYSVSREKKESFPLTVTSAQKNPTAFYLCASSSRTDTFYNEQFFGPGTRLTVL.

V usage is TRBV14 and J usage is TRBJ2-4, with TRBD2 as a possible D gene (6 bases). Trimming shortened V by 4 bases and J by 0 bases, and 13 bases separated the two germline ends. The CDR3 is 16 residues long. Germline lookup yields CDR1 SGHDN and CDR2 FVKESK. CDR3 coding DNA: TGTGCCAGCAGCCCAGTAGGGAGGTTAGCCAAAAACATTCAGTACTTC. Protein sequence: CASSPVGRLAKNIQYF.

CDR3: CASSTRQGMGYGNTIYF. As DNA, the CDR3 is TGCGCCAGCAGCACCCGACAGGGAATGGGATATGGAAACACCATATATTTT. This chain joins TRBV4-1 and TRBJ1-3; 7 bases map to TRBD1. The CDR3 covers 17 residues. J gave up 3 bases and V 5 bases, and 13 bases lay outside the gene matches. Germline V gives CDR1 MGHRA, CDR2 YSYEKL.

V usage is TRBV27 and J usage is TRBJ2-3; TRBD2 aligns across 8 bases. This CDR3 is 14 amino acids long. CDR1 and CDR2 (germline): MNHEY, SMNVEV (reference sequence). V lost 7 bases to trimming and J lost 3 bases; unmatched junction nucleotides: 6. The CDR3 DNA follows: TGTGCCAGCAAAGGAGCGGGAGAGACAGATACGCAGTATTTT. The encoded protein is CASKGAGETDTQYF.

CDR3 DNA sequence: TGTGCCAGCTCCACATTAAGTAGGTACAATGAGCAGTTCTTC. Amino acids: CASSTLSRYNEQFF. V gene TRBV18 combines with J gene TRBJ2-1, with D unresolved. Germline assignment: CDR1 KGHSH and CDR2 LQKENI. V was trimmed by 6 bases and J by 4 bases, leaving 13 bases between them. The CDR3 has 14 residues.

This chain uses TRBV19 with TRBJ2-1, with 7 bases that match TRBD1. With 6 bases clipped from V and 4 bases from J, the junction kept 6 bases outside the gene matches. This CDR3 contains 14 residues. Germline CDR1 is LNHDA and CDR2 is SQIVND (reference sequence). CDR3 protein: CASRPGQSYNEQFF. The CDR3 DNA reads TGTGCCAGTAGACCGGGACAGTCTTACAATGAGCAGTTCTTC.

The CDR3 reads CASSLGAPRGQFF. CDR3 coding DNA: TGCGCCAGCTCCCTCGGGGCCCCGCGAGGGCAGTTCTTC. The chain joins TRBV5-1 to TRBJ2-1; D may match TRBD1 or TRBD2 (5 bases each). The CDR3 sequence is 13 residues long. V lost 7 bases and J lost 12, with 20 bases in between. The germline CDR1 and CDR2 sequences are SGHRS and YFSETQ.

The chain couples TRBV19 to TRBJ2-2; TRBD2 matches at 7 bases. The V and J ends lost 5 bases and 11 bases, in that order; junction bases with no gene match: 14. The CDR3 totals 15 residues. CDR1 is LNHDA, CDR2 SQIVND, per germline (reference sequence). This CDR3 is CASSRTSMGSPELFF. The CDR3, as DNA: TGTGCCAGTAGTCGGACTAGTATGGGGTCCCCTGAGCTGTTTTTT. The full variable domain, in which reference TRBV19 and TRBJ2-2 provide the parts outside the CDR3, is DGGITQSPKYLFRKEGQNVTLSCEQNLNHDAMYWYRQDPGQGLRLIYYSQIVNDFQKGDIAEGYSVSREKKESFPLTVTSAQKNPTAFYLCASSRTSMGSPELFFGEGSRLTVL.

The chain recombines TRBV28 with TRBJ2-3; 7 bases are shared with TRBD2. With 2 bases clipped from V and 2 bases from J, the junction kept 13 bases outside the gene matches. There are 18 residues in the CDR3. CDR1 is MDHEN, CDR2 SYDVKM, per germline. The chain's CDR3 is CASSLLEVDGRSTDTQYF. The DNA for the CDR3 is TGTGCCAGCAGTTTACTGGAAGTGGACGGGAGGTCCACAGATACGCAGTATTTT.

The chain carries TRBV11-3 and TRBJ2-3; TRBD2 matches at 7 bases. Germline V gene sequence: CDR1 SGHNT, CDR2 YENEEA. The CDR3 has 17 amino acids. Germline trimming cut 4 bases from V and 5 bases from J; bases unmatched to any gene: 15. In DNA, the CDR3 is TGTGCCAGCAGCTCCGGAAAGTGGGGGAGGGCCTTAGATACGCAGTATTTT. Translation: CASSSGKWGRALDTQYF.

V usage is TRBV10-3 and J usage is TRBJ1-1, with 8 bases matching TRBD1. Trimming at V came to 7 bases and at J to 3 bases, leaving 7 bases not matched to a gene. The germline V gene has CDR1 ENHRY and CDR2 SYGVKD. This CDR3 spans 14 amino acids. CDR3 sequence reads: CAINDRGQYTEAFF. The CDR3 DNA is TGTGCCATCAATGACAGGGGACAATACACTGAAGCTTTCTTT.

The V gene is TRBV4-1, the J gene TRBJ2-1, with TRBD2 matching 13 bases. Germline trimming cut 1 base from V and 0 bases from J; bases unmatched to any gene: 3. This CDR3 has 18 residues. Germline V gene sequence: CDR1 MGHRA, CDR2 YSYEKL. The DNA of the CDR3 is TGCGCCAGCAGCCAAGGGACTAGCGGGAGAGGCTCCTACAATGAGCAGTTCTTC. Amino acids: CASSQGTSGRGSYNEQFF.

V is TRBV7-2 and J is TRBJ2-1; the D gene is possibly TRBD2 (6 bases). The CDR3 spans 15 residues. The V gene's germline CDR1 is SGHTA and CDR2 FQGNSA. V lost 3 bases and J lost 5, with 14 bases in between. CDR3 nucleotides: TGTGCCAGCAGCTTTAGCGGTCCCCGGCACAATGAGCAGTTCTTC. Translation: CASSFSGPRHNEQFF.

The J gene is TRBJ2-3, the V gene TRBV5-6; tentative D call: TRBD2 (6 bases). The V gene's germline CDR1 is SGHDT and CDR2 YYEEEE. This CDR3 is built from 16 residues. V was shortened by 4 bases and J by 0 bases, with 15 bases between the two germline ends. Written as DNA, the CDR3 is TGTGCCAGCAGCCTCCGGCGGGGCTCTAGCACAGATACGCAGTATTTT. Encoded protein: CASSLRRGSSTDTQYF.

This rearrangement joins TRBV5-4 to TRBJ2-7; D assignment may be TRBD1 or TRBD2 (6 bases each). Germline assignment: CDR1 SGHNT and CDR2 YYREEE (reference sequence). The CDR3 extends over 14 amino acids. Trimming removed 4 bases at V and 3 bases at J, with 14 bases between. The CDR3 DNA follows: TGTGCCAGCAGCGAAGGAGGGGGGATCTACGAGCAGTACTTC. It codes for CASSEGGGIYEQYF.

CDR3 sequence: CASSREVLETQYF. The CDR3 bases are TGTGCCAGCAGTCGGGAGGTTTTAGAGACCCAGTACTTC. The chain links TRBV6-6 to TRBJ2-5, with 7 bases lining up with TRBD2. This CDR3 contains 13 residues. CDR1 is MNHNY, CDR2 SVGAGI, per germline (reference sequence). The ends lost 5 bases at V and 4 bases at J; junction bases unmatched: 4.

This sequence joins TRBV19 and TRBJ1-3; D remains unclear. Germline lookup yields CDR1 LNHDA and CDR2 SQIVND (reference sequence). Trimming took off 3 bases at V and 3 bases at J, with 9 bases between the two ends. CDR3 length equals 14 residues. This chain's CDR3 is CASSMGGIGNTIYF. Here the CDR3 DNA reads TGTGCCAGTAGTATGGGAGGGATTGGAAACACCATATATTTT. Filled out from reference TRBV19 and TRBJ1-3, the complete variable domain reads DGGITQSPKYLFRKEGQNVTLSCEQNLNHDAMYWYRQDPGQGLRLIYYSQIVNDFQKGDIAEGYSVSREKKESFPLTVTSAQKNPTAFYLCASSMGGIGNTIYFGEGSWLTVV.

The V call is TRBV9, the J call TRBJ1-2; 7 bases fit TRBD1. Germline V gene data show CDR1 as SGDLS and CDR2 as YYNGEE. The length of the CDR3 is 16 residues. The junction had 10 bases not matched to a gene; V was cut back by 4 bases and J by 1 base. CDR3 DNA: TGTGCCAGCAGCCCCGGGATACAGGGGTTTAACTATGGCTACACCTTC. Encoded protein: CASSPGIQGFNYGYTF.